These 15 T cell receptor beta chains were sequenced from one sample in a study of cytomegalovirus exposure and HLA in healthy donors. The PCR ran on 60 Vbeta and 13 Jbeta primers. The method was immunoSEQ multiplex PCR; TCRdb's version includes in-frame clones alone and lacks a portion of them. This table holds fewer than 250,000 clones, 70% to 80% found once. Sequencing input: PBMCs. These receptors were collected from a male donor in good health and CMV-seropositive.

The sample holds one count of this clone. This chain uses TRBV28 with TRBJ1-1; D call uncertain. V was shortened by 7 bases and J by 5 bases, with 20 bases between the two germline ends. CDR3 length equals 15 residues. The germline gives CDR1 MDHEN, CDR2 SYDVKM. CDR3 residues: CASKFGVRIGTEAFF. As DNA, the CDR3 is TGTGCCAGCAAGTTCGGGGTACGGATAGGAACTGAAGCTTTCTTT.

A word on this clone: Since the CDR3 does not end with the conserved phenylalanine or tryptophan, this likely comes from a read error. The V call is TRBV9, the J call TRBJ1-2, with 8 bases fitting TRBD1. The trim removed 3 bases at V and 5 bases at J, leaving 15 bases unmatched. The CDR3 contains 17 residues. Germline V gene lookup returns CDR1 SGDLS and CDR2 YYNGEE. The CDR3 nucleotides are TGTGCCAGCAGCGACAACAGGGGGAGTCTCGGCTTGTATGGCTACACCCTC. The encoded protein is CASSDNRGSLGLYGYTL.

In its sample, this clone was seen once. This rearrangement joins TRBV7-2 to TRBJ1-1, with D tentatively TRBD1 (5 bases). The V end lost 2 bases, the J end lost 1 base, and 11 bases lay between the germline ends. The length of the CDR3 is 15 residues. Germline assignment: CDR1 SGHTA and CDR2 FQGNSA. CDR3 nucleotide sequence: TGTGCCAGCAGCTTATATGGGGGGGGGAACACTGAAGCTTTCTTT. Translation: CASSLYGGGNTEAFF.

The chain combines TRBV18 with TRBJ1-1, with 9 nucleotides matching TRBD1. CDR3 length: 13 amino acids. The germline gives CDR1 KGHSH, CDR2 LQKENI. With 5 bases clipped from V and 8 bases from J, the junction kept 6 bases outside the gene matches. CDR3 amino acids: CASSSGQGTEAFF. The CDR3 nucleotides read TGTGCCAGCTCATCCGGACAGGGGACCGAAGCTTTCTTT.

This clone was counted only a few times. The chain links TRBV7-6 to TRBJ2-2, with 14 bases lining up with TRBD2. The CDR3 extends over 16 amino acids. CDR1 and CDR2 from the germline V gene are SGHVS and FNYEAQ. Germline trimming cut 5 bases from V and 5 bases from J; bases unmatched to any gene: 4. CDR3 DNA sequence: TGTGCCAGCAGCGGGACTAGCGGGGGCGTTACCGGGGAGCTGTTTTTT. Translating it yields CASSGTSGGVTGELFF.

The J gene is TRBJ2-1, the V gene TRBV7-9; D might be TRBD2 (6 bases). V lost 10 bases and J lost 6, with 16 bases in between. CDR1 and CDR2 (germline): SEHNR, FQNEAQ (reference sequence). The CDR3 length is 13 residues. CDR3 coding DNA: TGTGCCACCAGGCGGGGCCCCGGCAATGAGCAGTTCTTC. Translated: CATRRGPGNEQFF.

The rearrangement joins TRBV9 to TRBJ2-2; TRBD2 matches at 11 bases. The ends lost 5 bases at V and 3 bases at J; junction bases unmatched: 0. The length of the CDR3 is 14 residues. The germline CDR1 and CDR2 sequences are SGDLS and YYNGEE. DNA of the CDR3: TGTGCCAGCAGACTAGCGGGAGACACCGGGGAGCTGTTTTTT. Its protein product is CASRLAGDTGELFF.

This clone appeared a few times. The chain has TRBV6-6 and TRBJ2-7; 7 bases match TRBD2. The CDR3 is 15 amino acids. Trimming cost V 3 bases and J 3 bases; bases outside gene matches: 8. Germline V CDR1 and CDR2: MNHNY, SVGAGI (reference sequence). CDR3 protein: CASSYLAGVNYEQYF. CDR3 DNA: TGTGCCAGCAGTTATCTTGCGGGGGTCAACTACGAGCAGTACTTC.

The V call is TRBV9, the J call TRBJ2-1; 8 bases fit TRBD2. After removal of 4 bases from V and 4 bases from J, the junction contained 10 bases not matched to a gene. CDR3 length: 16 amino acids. CDR1 is SGDLS, CDR2 YYNGEE, per germline. CDR3 sequence reads: CASSSHSSGTYNEQFF. Written as DNA, the CDR3 is TGTGCCAGCAGCTCCCACAGTAGCGGGACTTACAATGAGCAGTTCTTC.

The V gene is TRBV5-1, the J gene TRBJ2-7, with D maybe TRBD2 (6 bases). This CDR3 spans 14 amino acids. Trimming pared 2 bases from V and 2 bases from J, leaving 11 bases between. Germline-derived CDR1 and CDR2 are SGHRS and YFSETQ. CDR3 sequence reads: CASSLSGATYEQYF. For the CDR3, the DNA is TGCGCCAGCAGCTTATCGGGAGCCACCTACGAGCAGTACTTC.

The rearrangement links TRBV9 to TRBJ1-2; weak D call: TRBD1 (5 bases). CDR3 length: 14 amino acids. CDR1 SGDLS and CDR2 YYNGEE come from the germline V gene. Trimming removed 0 bases from V and 5 bases from J, with 11 bases in between. The CDR3 DNA follows: TGTGCCAGCAGCGTAGCCCAGGGTACTTATGGCTACACCTTC. Translation: CASSVAQGTYGYTF.

The chain employs TRBV19 and TRBJ1-1; 9 positions match TRBD1. Germline V lookup: CDR1 LNHDA, CDR2 SQIVND (reference sequence). The CDR3 has 14 residues. V lost 8 bases and J lost 1; bases outside the gene matches: 5. This CDR3 reads CASYRGQGNTEAFF. Here the CDR3 DNA reads TGTGCCAGTTACAGGGGACAGGGGAACACTGAAGCTTTCTTT.

This clone was recorded once. The V and J genes are TRBV7-8 and TRBJ1-6; the D is unclear. Per germline, CDR1 SGHVS and CDR2 FQNEAQ. Between the trimmed V and J ends, which lost 8 bases and 8 bases, there was a span of 22 bases. This CDR3 spans 16 amino acids. CDR3 sequence reads: CASEGGSFPGYSPLHF. The CDR3 DNA sequence: TGTGCCAGCGAAGGCGGGAGCTTCCCTGGGTATTCACCCCTCCACTTT.

This sequence joins TRBV27 and TRBJ2-2; 14 bases map to TRBD2. This CDR3 is 17 amino acids long. Germline V lookup: CDR1 MNHEY, CDR2 SMNVEV (reference sequence). Trimming took 2 bases from V and 6 from J; bases not matched to a gene: 5. The CDR3 reads CASSLGTSGGPAGELFF. The CDR3 nucleotides are TGTGCCAGCAGTTTAGGGACTAGCGGGGGCCCTGCCGGGGAGCTGTTTTTT.

The chain carries TRBV29-1 and TRBJ1-2; perhaps TRBD1 as D (6 bases). V was pared by 7 bases and J by 3 bases, with 18 bases between. Per the germline V gene, CDR1 is SQVTM and CDR2 is ANQGSEA. This CDR3 comprises 14 residues. The CDR3 coding sequence is TGCAGCGCCGAGGCAGGGGTTTACGACTATGGCTACACCTTC. This encodes CSAEAGVYDYGYTF.